This TCR beta chain was profiled in a study of identical twins. Study results and caveats: The degree of excess twin sharing was weaker in beta out-of-frame sequences. Potential partial confounding of zero-insertion analyses by invariant MAIT and iNKT cells was noted.

TCRdb itself ran the 5' RACE reads through MiXCR, one entry per CDR3 protein. This table holds hundreds of thousands of distinct CDR3 sequences, over 8.5% found once. Trimming stripped 5 bases from V and 4 bases from J, with 11 bases between. CDR1 and CDR2 (germline): MDHEN, SYDVKM. The CDR3 contains 13 residues. In regard to this clonotype: Antigen: not known.

These sequences were also reported in another study, on yellow fever vaccine responses in identical twins.

This TCR was sampled from a woman younger than 35 in good health. The chain uses TRBV28 and TRBJ2-5; D is undetermined. The specimen sequenced was PBMCs. Written as DNA, the CDR3 is TGTGCCAGCAGTCCCCCCAAGGGAGAGACCCAGTACTTC. Translating gives CASSPPKGETQYF. The whole variable domain, filled in from reference TRBV28 and TRBJ2-5, reads DVKVTQSSRYLVKRTGEKVFLECVQDMDHENMFWYRQDPGLGLRLIYFSYDVKMKEKGDIPEGYSVSREKKERFSLILESASTNQTSMYLCASSPPKGETQYFGPGTRLLVL.